This TCR beta chain comes out of a study of blood T cell repertoires in COVID-19. In the original analysis: The authors estimated nucleated cell counts from reference gene primer amplification. The table came from immunoSEQ multiplex PCR; TCRdb's copy has only in-frame clones and leaves some out. From that table come the V and J calls and clone size; the DNA was used to work out D and trimming. Of over 250,000 clones detected, about 87% appear once; the ten largest clones hold 5.3%. The V gene's germline CDR1 is LGHDT and CDR2 YNNKEL (reference sequence). V was shortened by 4 bases and J by 7 bases, with 19 bases between the two germline ends. The CDR3 is made up of 15 amino acids.

The V and J genes are TRBV3-1 (or the pseudogene TRBV3-2) and TRBJ1-2; no clear D gene. Sample: PBMCs or T cells enriched from blood (not recorded which). The receptor's source is a woman aged 30 to 39 who had recovered from COVID-19. DNA of the CDR3: TGTGCCAGCAGCCCTAAATATACAGCCGCGGGTGGCTACACCTTC. It yields the protein CASSPKYTAAGGYTF.